The 20 T cell receptor beta chains below come from one sample, sequenced in a study of tumor-infiltrating lymphocytes in primary liver carcinoma. Extraction also yielded germline DNA, while blood RNA was obtained from unsorted whole blood. The template, around 540 ng total RNA, yielded TCR beta cDNA made with a constant-region primer. Three-round nested multiplex PCR performed with slightly modified ARM-PCR produced the TCR beta libraries. The opening two PCR rounds, approximately 10 cycles each, paired TRBV1-TRBV30 forward primers with a C-beta reverse primer. From the multiplex PCR reads, TCRdb called clonotypes with MiXCR, one entry per CDR3 protein. The sample contains 310,000 or so distinct CDR3 sequences, approximately 54% of which appear only once. The sample comprised peripheral blood. Receptor source: a woman in her 30s with primary liver carcinoma and hepatitis B virus infection.

This clonotype was counted once. This chain connects TRBV20-1 to TRBJ2-7; unclear D gene. Between the trimmed V and J ends, which lost 3 bases and 2 bases, there was a span of 17 bases. Looked up from germline, CDR1 is DFQATT and CDR2 is SNEGSKA (reference sequence). This CDR3 has 15 residues. The CDR3 coding sequence is TGCAGTGCTAGCCCCCGTTTGCGGAACACCTACGAGCAGTACTTC. Translation: CSASPRLRNTYEQYF.

For this clonotype: A much larger clone is a single base away; this may be a read error. The V call is TRBV6-5, the J call TRBJ2-1; unclear D gene. Germline loops: CDR1 MNHEY, CDR2 SVGAGI. CDR3 length: 16 amino acids. Deletions cut 0 bases from V and 6 bases from J, with 15 bases between. The CDR3 here is CASSYSLIPNVNEQFF. The DNA of the CDR3 is TGTGCCAGCAGTTACTCGCTTATTCCGAACGTCAATGAGCAGTTCTTC.

As concerns this clonotype: At one boundary the junction diverges from the germline segment, which might be a read error. The rearrangement joins TRBV12-3 or TRBV12-4 to TRBJ2-7, with D tentatively TRBD2 (7 bases). CDR3 length equals 13 residues. CDR3 residues: CASRLGGLYVQYF. In DNA, the CDR3 is TGTGCCAGTCGCCTCGGGGGGCTTTACGTGCAGTACTTC.

Concerning this clonotype: This sequence may be a read error, since a much larger clone differs from it by one base. This CDR3 is CASSYASEGKRGNGQFF. The CDR3 DNA reads TGTGCCAGCAGTTACGCGTCCGAGGGGAAAAGGGGCAATGGGCAGTTCTTC. The chain has TRBV6-5 and TRBJ2-1; D might be TRBD1 or TRBD2, each matching 5 bases. Germline V lookup: CDR1 MNHEY, CDR2 SVGAGI. The length of the CDR3 is 17 residues.

Of note for this clonotype: At one of its ends the junction is not consistent with the germline gene, which may arise from a read error. J is TRBJ1-6 and V is TRBV12-3 or TRBV12-4; no reliable D call. This CDR3 comprises 13 residues. The CDR3 nucleotides read TGTGTCAGCAGTTTAGCGGAGAGTTCACCCCTCCACTTT. Protein product: CVSSLAESSPLHF.

In this sample, this clonotype turned up a few times. The V and J genes are TRBV30 and TRBJ1-5; TRBD1 is a possible D gene (5 bases). Germline CDR1 GTSNPN, CDR2 SVGIG (reference sequence). The germline V and J ends were trimmed by 0 bases and 3 bases, with 9 bases remaining between them. This CDR3 is 14 amino acids long. This CDR3 is CAWSVGDPNQPQHF. The CDR3 bases are TGTGCCTGGAGTGTCGGGGACCCCAATCAGCCCCAGCATTTT. Filled out from reference TRBV30 and TRBJ1-5, the complete variable domain reads SQTIHQWPATLVQPVGSPLSLECTVEGTSNPNLYWYRQAAGRGLQLLFYSVGIGQISSEVPQNLSASRPQDRQFILSSKKLLLSDSGFYLCAWSVGDPNQPQHFGDGTRLSIL.

For this clonotype: As the CDR3 is not closed by the conserved phenylalanine or tryptophan, this likely results from a read error. V and J are TRBV11-3 and TRBJ1-6; 7 positions agree with TRBD1. After removal of 4 bases from V and 10 bases from J, the junction contained 7 bases not matched to a gene. This CDR3 has 14 residues. Germline V gives CDR1 SGHNT, CDR2 YENEEA. The CDR3 spells CASSSRQGVSPLHL. Written as DNA, the CDR3 is TGTGCCAGCAGCTCTCGACAGGGTGTCTCACCCCTCCACCTT.

This clonotype has more than one count but fewer than ten. The chain links TRBV5-6 to TRBJ2-7, with TRBD1 matching 7 bases. The CDR3 runs to 14 residues. V dropped 1 base and J dropped 3; count of bases not matched to a gene: 4. Germline assignment: CDR1 SGHDT and CDR2 YYEEEE. The chain's CDR3 is CASSLTGADYEQYF. As DNA, the CDR3 is TGTGCCAGCAGCTTGACAGGGGCCGACTACGAGCAGTACTTC.

This clonotype was recorded many times. The rearrangement uses TRBV28 and TRBJ2-7, with TRBD2 matching 7 bases. The CDR3 loop spans 14 amino acids. The junction had 12 bases not matched to a gene; V was cut back by 6 bases and J by 7 bases. Germline V gene sequence: CDR1 MDHEN, CDR2 SYDVKM. CDR3 coding DNA: TGTGCCAGCAGAAAGGGACTCGCCGGGGGGGAGCAGTACTTC. Protein: CASRKGLAGGEQYF. The whole variable domain, filled in from reference TRBV28 and TRBJ2-7, reads DVKVTQSSRYLVKRTGEKVFLECVQDMDHENMFWYRQDPGLGLRLIYFSYDVKMKEKGDIPEGYSVSREKKERFSLILESASTNQTSMYLCASRKGLAGGEQYFGPGTRLTVT.

The chain is built from TRBV12-3 or TRBV12-4 and TRBJ1-3; D unclear. The CDR3 is made up of 12 amino acids. The germline V and J ends were trimmed by 3 bases and 4 bases, with 4 bases remaining between them. The CDR3 region is CASSFLGNTIYF. In DNA form, the CDR3 reads TGTGCCAGCAGTTTTTTGGGAAACACCATATATTTT.

The gene calls are TRBV6-1 and TRBJ2-1, with unresolved D. CDR3 length: 13 amino acids. Trimming removed 8 bases from V and 1 base from J, with 9 bases in between. Germline-derived CDR1 and CDR2 are MNHNS and SASEGT. CDR3 sequence (DNA): TGTGCCAGCGCACGAGAATCCTACAATGAGCAGTTCTTC. This gives the protein CASARESYNEQFF.

Concerning this clonotype itself: The final CDR3 position lacks the conserved phenylalanine or tryptophan, pointing to a likely read error. The J gene is TRBJ2-1, the V gene TRBV6-1; perhaps TRBD1 as D (5 bases). The germline CDR1 and CDR2 sequences are MNHNS and SASEGT. The CDR3 sequence is 14 residues long. CDR3: CTSSPWQGFGEQFL. The CDR3, as DNA: TGTACCAGCAGTCCCTGGCAGGGTTTCGGTGAGCAGTTCTTA.

Only one count was recorded for this clonotype. This may be a read error, as it is one base from a much larger clone. V and J are TRBV12-3 or TRBV12-4 and TRBJ2-1, with TRBD2 identical over 10 bases. The CDR3 is 16 amino acids. DNA for the CDR3: TGTACCAGCAGTGTATTAGGACTAGCGGCTTACAATGAGCAGTTCTTC. This codes for CTSSVLGLAAYNEQFF.

Many counts were recorded for this clonotype. The CDR3 reads CSALGDLNTEAFF. The DNA for the CDR3 is TGCAGCGCCCTAGGGGACCTGAACACTGAAGCTTTCTTT. The J gene is TRBJ1-1, the V gene TRBV29-1, with a weak D call TRBD1 (5 bases). CDR1 and CDR2 from the germline V gene are SQVTM and ANQGSEA. Between the trimmed V and J ends, which lost 7 bases and 0 bases, there was a span of 12 bases. The CDR3 length is 13 residues.

This clonotype has at least ten counts. The CDR3 is CASSLGVKNIQYF. The CDR3, as DNA: TGTGCCAGCAGCTTAGGAGTAAAAAACATTCAGTACTTC. The V call is TRBV11-1, the J call TRBJ2-4; D remains unclear. With 1 base removed from V and 4 bases from J, the gap between germline ends came to 5 bases. This CDR3 is 13 amino acids long. Per germline, CDR1 SGHAT and CDR2 FQDESV (reference sequence).

With regard to this clonotype: One junction end does not reproduce the germline sequence, and a read error may be involved. V and J are TRBV29-1 and TRBJ2-5; D possibly matches TRBD1 or TRBD2 (5 bases each). The CDR3 length is 15 residues. CDR1 and CDR2 (germline): SQVTM, ANQGSEA. Written as DNA, the CDR3 is TGCAACGTTGAAACCGGAAGGGGAGTGATGGGGACCCAGTACTTC. Amino acids: CNVETGRGVMGTQYF.

This clonotype was counted once. Given a much more abundant clone one base away, this may be a read error. This chain uses TRBV6-2 or TRBV6-3 with TRBJ1-5; D unclear. This CDR3 comprises 14 residues. Germline V gene lookup returns CDR1 MNHEY and CDR2 SVGEGT. CDR3 amino acids: CASSYGVADQLQHF. CDR3 DNA sequence: TGTGCCAGCAGTTACGGAGTCGCGGATCAGCTCCAGCATTTT.

About this clonotype: A junction end diverges from the germline sequence, so it may reflect a read error. The gene calls are TRBV12-3 or TRBV12-4 and TRBJ2-7; no clear D. The CDR3 has 15 amino acids. The CDR3 coding sequence is TGTGTCAGCAGTCTTAGTAGTGGAGCTCAAGACGAGCAGTACTTC. Protein product: CVSSLSSGAQDEQYF.

Details on this clonotype: A read error may be the cause here, since a much bigger clone is one base away. The rearrangement joins TRBV12-3 or TRBV12-4 to TRBJ2-7; 10 positions agree with TRBD2. CDR3 length: 13 amino acids. Here the CDR3 reads CATSPSGSGEQYF. Here the CDR3 DNA reads TGTGCCACCAGTCCTAGCGGGAGTGGAGAGCAGTACTTC.

The sample holds one count of this clonotype. This chain uses TRBV6-2 or TRBV6-3 with TRBJ2-4, with D possibly called TRBD1 or TRBD2 (6 bases each). The V and J ends lost 8 bases and 0 bases respectively, with 14 bases between them. The CDR3 sequence is 15 residues long. Germline CDR1 MNHEY, CDR2 SVGEGT. The CDR3 nucleotides read TGTGCCAGCTATTTGGGGGGCTTAGCCAAAAACATTCAGTACTTC. As protein: CASYLGGLAKNIQYF.